This paragraph covers one T cell receptor beta chain sequence. Antigen unknown. Germline-derived CDR1 and CDR2 are SNHLY and FYNNEI. The CDR3 is 15 amino acids. Trimming cost V 4 bases and J 4 bases; bases outside gene matches: 1. Assay used: immunoSEQ multiplex PCR; TCRdb lists only in-frame clones, some missing. The sample lists approximately 100,000 clones, around 88% occurring once. The sample is drawn from a study of identifying expanded T cells in peripheral blood. Study-wide findings and caveats: Clone count variance between approximately two-week samples rose with total template count.

The rearrangement joins TRBV2 to TRBJ2-3; 14 nucleotides line up with TRBD2. The TCR comes from a person aged 18 to 75 in good health. Sequenced input: blood. The CDR3 protein is CASSGLAGGPDTQYF. In DNA, the CDR3 is TGTGCCAGCAGTGGACTAGCGGGGGGGCCAGATACGCAGTATTTT.